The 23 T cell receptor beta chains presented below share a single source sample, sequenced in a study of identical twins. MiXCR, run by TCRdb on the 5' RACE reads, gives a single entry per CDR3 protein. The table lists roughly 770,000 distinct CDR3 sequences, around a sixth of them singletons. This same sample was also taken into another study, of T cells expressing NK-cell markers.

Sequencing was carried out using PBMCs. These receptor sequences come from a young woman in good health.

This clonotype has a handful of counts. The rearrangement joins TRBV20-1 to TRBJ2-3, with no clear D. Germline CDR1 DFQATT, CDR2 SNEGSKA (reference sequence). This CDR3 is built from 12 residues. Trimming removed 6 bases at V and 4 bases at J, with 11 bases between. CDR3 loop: CSAINTPDTQYF. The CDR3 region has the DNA TGCAGTGCCATAAATACCCCAGATACGCAGTATTTT.

CDR3 residues: CASSQDQSGGTEAFF. The CDR3 region has the DNA TGCGCCAGCAGCCAAGATCAGTCAGGGGGCACTGAAGCTTTCTTT. The chain carries TRBV4-3 and TRBJ1-1; 7 positions agree with TRBD1. This CDR3 region has 15 residues. Germline-derived CDR1 and CDR2 are LGHNA and YSLEER. The J segment lost 4 bases and the V segment lost 0 bases, leaving 5 bases of the junction unmatched.

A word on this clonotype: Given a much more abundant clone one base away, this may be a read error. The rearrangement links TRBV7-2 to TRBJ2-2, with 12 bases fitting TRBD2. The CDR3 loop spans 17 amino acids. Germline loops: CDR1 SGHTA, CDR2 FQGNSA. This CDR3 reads CASSPTSGSPNTGELSF. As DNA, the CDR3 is TGTGCCAGCAGCCCGACTAGCGGGAGCCCGAACACCGGGGAGCTGTCTTTT.

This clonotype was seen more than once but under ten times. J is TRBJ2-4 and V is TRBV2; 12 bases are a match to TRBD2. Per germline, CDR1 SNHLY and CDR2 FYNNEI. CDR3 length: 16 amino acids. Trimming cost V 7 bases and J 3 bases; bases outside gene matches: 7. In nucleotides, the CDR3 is TGTGCCAGCATTGGACTAGCGGGAAAGGGCAAAAACATTCAGTACTTC. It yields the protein CASIGLAGKGKNIQYF.

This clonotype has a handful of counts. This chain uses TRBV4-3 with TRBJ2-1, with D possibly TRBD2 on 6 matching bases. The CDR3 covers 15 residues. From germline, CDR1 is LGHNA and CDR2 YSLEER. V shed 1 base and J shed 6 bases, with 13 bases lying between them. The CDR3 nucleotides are TGCGCCAGCAGCCAAGGGGCGGGAACGGTCAATGAGCAGTTCTTC. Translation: CASSQGAGTVNEQFF.

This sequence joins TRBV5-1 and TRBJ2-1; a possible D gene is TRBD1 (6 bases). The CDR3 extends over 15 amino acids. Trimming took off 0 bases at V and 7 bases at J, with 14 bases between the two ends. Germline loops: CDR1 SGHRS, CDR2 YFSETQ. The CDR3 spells CASSLAGAVPNEQFF. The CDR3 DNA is TGCGCCAGCAGCTTGGCAGGGGCTGTTCCAAATGAGCAGTTCTTC.

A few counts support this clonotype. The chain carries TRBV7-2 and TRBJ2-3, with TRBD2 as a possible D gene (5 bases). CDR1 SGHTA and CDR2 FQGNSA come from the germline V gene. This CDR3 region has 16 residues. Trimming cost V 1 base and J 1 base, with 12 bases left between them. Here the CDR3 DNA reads TGTGCCAGCAGCTTAGAGTATGCGCGGGGCACAGATACGCAGTATTTT. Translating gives CASSLEYARGTDTQYF.

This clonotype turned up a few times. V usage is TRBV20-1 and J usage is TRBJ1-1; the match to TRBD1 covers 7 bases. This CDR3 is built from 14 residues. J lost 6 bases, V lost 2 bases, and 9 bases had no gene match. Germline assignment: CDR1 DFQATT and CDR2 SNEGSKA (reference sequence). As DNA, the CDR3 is TGCAGTGCTAGAAAGACAGGGAAGAAACCTGAAGCTTTCTTT. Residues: CSARKTGKKPEAFF.

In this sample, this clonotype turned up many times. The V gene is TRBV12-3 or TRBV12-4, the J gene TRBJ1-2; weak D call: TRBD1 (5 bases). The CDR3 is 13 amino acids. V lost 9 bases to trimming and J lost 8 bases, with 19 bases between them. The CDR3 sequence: CASVRRGRLGYTF. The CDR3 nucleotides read TGTGCCAGTGTACGAAGGGGACGGCTCGGCTACACCTTC.

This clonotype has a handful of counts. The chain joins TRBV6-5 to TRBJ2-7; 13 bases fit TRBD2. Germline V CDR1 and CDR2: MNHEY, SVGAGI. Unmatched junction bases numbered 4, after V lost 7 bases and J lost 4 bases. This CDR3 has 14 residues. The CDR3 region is CASTWTSGSYEQYF. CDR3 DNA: TGTGCCAGCACTTGGACTAGCGGGAGTTACGAGCAGTACTTC.

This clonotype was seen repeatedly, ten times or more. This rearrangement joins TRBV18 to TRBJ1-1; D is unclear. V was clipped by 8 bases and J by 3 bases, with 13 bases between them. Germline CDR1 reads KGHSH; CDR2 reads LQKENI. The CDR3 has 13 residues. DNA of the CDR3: TGTGCCAGCGCCACGGCGAAGTACACTGAAGCTTTCTTT. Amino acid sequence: CASATAKYTEAFF. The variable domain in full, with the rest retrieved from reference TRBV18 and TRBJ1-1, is NAGVMQNPRHLVRRRGQEARLRCSPMKGHSHVYWYRQLPEEGLKFMVYLQKENIIDESGMPKERFSAEFPKEGPSILRIQQVVRGDSAAYFCASATAKYTEAFFGQGTRLTVV.

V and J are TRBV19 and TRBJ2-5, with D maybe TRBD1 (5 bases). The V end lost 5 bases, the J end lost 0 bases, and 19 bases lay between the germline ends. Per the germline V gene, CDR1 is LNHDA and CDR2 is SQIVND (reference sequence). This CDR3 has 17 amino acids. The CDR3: CASSPKTEPLYQETQYF. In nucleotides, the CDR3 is TGTGCCAGTAGTCCGAAGACAGAACCTCTGTACCAAGAGACCCAGTACTTC.

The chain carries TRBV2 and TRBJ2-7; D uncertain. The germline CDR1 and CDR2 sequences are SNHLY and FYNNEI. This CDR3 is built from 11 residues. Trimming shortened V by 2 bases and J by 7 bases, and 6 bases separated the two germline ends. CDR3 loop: CASSERLEQYF. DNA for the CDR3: TGTGCCAGCAGTGAACGGCTGGAGCAGTACTTC.

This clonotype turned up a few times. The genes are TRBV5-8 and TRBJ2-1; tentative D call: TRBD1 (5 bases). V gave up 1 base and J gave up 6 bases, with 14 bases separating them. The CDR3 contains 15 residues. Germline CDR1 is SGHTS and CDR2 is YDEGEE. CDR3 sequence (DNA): TGTGCCAGCAGCTTGCGCAGGGTTCATCGCAATGAGCAGTTCTTC. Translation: CASSLRRVHRNEQFF.

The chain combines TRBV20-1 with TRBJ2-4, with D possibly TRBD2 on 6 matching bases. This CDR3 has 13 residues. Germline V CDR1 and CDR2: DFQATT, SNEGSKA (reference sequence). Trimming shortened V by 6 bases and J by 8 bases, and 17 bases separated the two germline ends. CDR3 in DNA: TGCAGTGCCGCGCGGGGCGTTGAACACATTCAGTACTTC. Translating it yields CSAARGVEHIQYF.

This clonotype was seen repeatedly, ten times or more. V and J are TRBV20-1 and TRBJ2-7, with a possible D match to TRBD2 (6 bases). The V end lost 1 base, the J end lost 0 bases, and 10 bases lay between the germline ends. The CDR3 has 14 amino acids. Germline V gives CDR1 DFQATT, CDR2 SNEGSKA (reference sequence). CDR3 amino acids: CSARAAGSSYEQYF. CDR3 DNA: TGCAGTGCTAGAGCCGCGGGGAGCTCCTACGAGCAGTACTTC.

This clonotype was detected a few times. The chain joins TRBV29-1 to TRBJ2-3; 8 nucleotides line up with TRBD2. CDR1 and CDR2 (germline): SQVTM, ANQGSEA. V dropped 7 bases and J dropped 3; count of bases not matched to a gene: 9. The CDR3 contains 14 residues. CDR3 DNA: TGCAGCGCTGACCAGGGCGGGAGGACAGATACGCAGTATTTT. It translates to CSADQGGRTDTQYF.

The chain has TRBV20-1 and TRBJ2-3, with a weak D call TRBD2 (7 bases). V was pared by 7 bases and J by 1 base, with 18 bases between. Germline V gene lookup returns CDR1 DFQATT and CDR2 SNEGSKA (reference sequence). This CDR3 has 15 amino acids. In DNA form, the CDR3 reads TGCAGTGTGGCCCCGAAGGGGGGGGGCACAGATACGCAGTATTTT. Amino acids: CSVAPKGGGTDTQYF.

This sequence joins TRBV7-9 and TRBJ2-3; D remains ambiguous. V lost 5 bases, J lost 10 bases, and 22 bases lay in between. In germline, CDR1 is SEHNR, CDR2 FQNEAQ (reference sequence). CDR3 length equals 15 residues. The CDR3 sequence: CASSPLIAGQFAQYF. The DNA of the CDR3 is TGTGCCAGCAGCCCCCTGATCGCCGGGCAGTTCGCGCAGTATTTT.

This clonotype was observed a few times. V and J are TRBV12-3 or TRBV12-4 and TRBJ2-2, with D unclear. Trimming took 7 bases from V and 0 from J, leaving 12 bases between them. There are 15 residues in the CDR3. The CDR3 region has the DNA TGTGCCAGCAAGCAGTGGAGCGCGAACACCGGGGAGCTGTTTTTT. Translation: CASKQWSANTGELFF.

This chain's CDR3 is CSVTGTLNTEAFF. The CDR3 DNA reads as TGCAGCGTTACCGGGACCCTGAACACTGAAGCTTTCTTT. The chain links TRBV29-1 to TRBJ1-1; weak D call: TRBD1 (5 bases). Germline V gives CDR1 SQVTM, CDR2 ANQGSEA. V lost 5 bases and J lost 0, with 10 bases in between. The CDR3 covers 13 residues.

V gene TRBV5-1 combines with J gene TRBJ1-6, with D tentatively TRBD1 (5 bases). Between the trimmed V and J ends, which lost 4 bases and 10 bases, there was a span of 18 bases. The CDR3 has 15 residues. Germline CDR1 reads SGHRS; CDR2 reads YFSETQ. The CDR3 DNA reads TGCGCCAGCAGCACACACGGTGGGGCACGATCACCCCTCCACTTT. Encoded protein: CASSTHGGARSPLHF.

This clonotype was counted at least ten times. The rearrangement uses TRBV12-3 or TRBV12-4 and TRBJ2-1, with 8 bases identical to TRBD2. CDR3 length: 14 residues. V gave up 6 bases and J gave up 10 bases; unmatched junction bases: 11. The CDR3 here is CASSPRGAGVEQFF. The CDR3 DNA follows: TGTGCCAGCAGCCCTAGAGGAGCGGGGGTGGAGCAGTTCTTC.